The rows below give T cell receptor beta chains drawn from one sample of a study of OX40 agonist ivuxolimab in advanced cancers. Clones were sequenced by immunoSEQ multiplex PCR, and TCRdb holds only the in-frame ones, with some missing. The top ten clones hold roughly 6% of a sample with 96,000 or so clones, approximately 84% of them seen once. Here the sequenced sample was CD4+ or CD8+ T cells sorted from blood, taken in a trial of the OX40 agonist ivuxolimab. The receptors originated from an adult with an advanced solid tumor such as melanoma, head and neck, liver or kidney cancer. Each CDR3 is given with its conserved first and last residue. D genes are given only for firm matches. A row's size may be missing; if present it is once, few, many or a size class.

D gene,V gene,J gene,clone size,CDR3 DNA,CDR3 protein
-,TRBV4-3,TRBJ1-4,-,TGCGCCAGCAGCCAAGAGAGCGCATCCTGGGAAAAACTGTTTTTT,CASSQESASWEKLFF
TRBD2,TRBV25-1,TRBJ2-5,-,TGTGCCAGCAGTGAAGAGATAGGACTAGCGGGAGGGGAGACCCAGTACTTC,CASSEEIGLAGGETQYF
-,TRBV6-6,TRBJ2-3,-,TGTGCCAGCAGTTACCTTTTGAGGGCAGATACGCAGTATTTT,CASSYLLRADTQYF
TRBD2,TRBV18,TRBJ2-1,-,TGTGCCAGCTCACCACCGACCGGTAGCGGGAGCTCCTACAATGAGCAGTTCTTC,CASSPPTGSGSSYNEQFF
TRBD1,TRBV9,TRBJ2-4,-,TGTGCCAGCAGCGCCTCGACAGGGGTAGGAAACATTCAGTACTTC,CASSASTGVGNIQYF
TRBD2,TRBV5-1,TRBJ2-7,-,TGCGCCAGCAGCTTGGTAGCGGGCGGCGTCTACGAGCAGTACTTC,CASSLVAGGVYEQYF
-,TRBV7-2,TRBJ1-4,few,TGTGCCAGCAGCTCAGGATTTGCAACTAATGAAAAACTGTTTTTT,CASSSGFATNEKLFF
-,TRBV2,TRBJ2-7,-,TGTGCCAGCAGTGAATCCAGGGTGGGCGAGCAGTACTTC,CASSESRVGEQYF
-,TRBV5-6,TRBJ2-1,-,TGTGCCAGCAGCTTGGATCTCAATGAGCAGTTCTTC,CASSLDLNEQFF
TRBD2,TRBV7-9,TRBJ2-3,-,TGTGCCAGCAGTCTAGCGGTATCCACAGATACGCAGTATTTT,CASSLAVSTDTQYF
-,TRBV11-2,TRBJ1-4,-,TGTGCCAGCAGTCCTCCCACTAATGAAAAACTGTTTTTT,CASSPPTNEKLFF
-,TRBV19,TRBJ2-1,-,TGTGCCAGTAGTACCCCCCCGGGTGAGCAGTTCTTC,CASSTPPGEQFF
-,TRBV29-1,TRBJ1-1,-,TGCAGCGTTGTTGAGGGGCGGGACACTGAAGCTTTCTTT,CSVVEGRDTEAFF
-,TRBV5-1,TRBJ1-2,-,TGCGCCAGCAGCCGGGGAGGGGCAGCCCTCAACTATGGCTACACCTTC,CASSRGGAALNYGYTF
-,TRBV7-9,TRBJ2-7,-,TGTGCCAGCAGCTTATGGAGGGGGGGATCCGAGCAGTACTTC,CASSLWRGGSEQYF
-,TRBV5-1,TRBJ1-3,-,TGCGCCAGCAGCTTCGGGCAGGCTCACTCTGGAAACACCATATATTTT,CASSFGQAHSGNTIYF
TRBD2,TRBV11-2,TRBJ2-2,once,TGTGCCAGCAGTTCGCTTGCGGGAGTGAGCGGGGAGCTGTTTTTT,CASSSLAGVSGELFF